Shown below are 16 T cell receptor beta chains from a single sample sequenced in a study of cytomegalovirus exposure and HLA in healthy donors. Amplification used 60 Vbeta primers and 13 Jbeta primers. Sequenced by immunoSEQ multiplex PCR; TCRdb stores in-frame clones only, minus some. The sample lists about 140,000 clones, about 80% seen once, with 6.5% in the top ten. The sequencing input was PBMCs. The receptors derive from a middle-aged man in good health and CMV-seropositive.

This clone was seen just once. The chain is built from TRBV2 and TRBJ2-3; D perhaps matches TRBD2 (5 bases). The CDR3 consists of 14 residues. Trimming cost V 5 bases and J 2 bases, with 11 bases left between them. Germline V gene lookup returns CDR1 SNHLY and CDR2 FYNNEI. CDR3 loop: CASSTRTLTDTQYF. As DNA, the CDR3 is TGTGCCAGCAGTACTCGGACTCTCACAGATACGCAGTATTTT.

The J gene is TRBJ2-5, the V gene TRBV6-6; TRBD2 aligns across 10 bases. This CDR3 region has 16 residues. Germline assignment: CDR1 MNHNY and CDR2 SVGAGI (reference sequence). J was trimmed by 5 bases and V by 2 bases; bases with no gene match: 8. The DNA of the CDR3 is TGTGCCAGCAGTTACCCTCGACTAGCGGGTAGGGAGACCCAGTACTTC. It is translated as CASSYPRLAGRETQYF.

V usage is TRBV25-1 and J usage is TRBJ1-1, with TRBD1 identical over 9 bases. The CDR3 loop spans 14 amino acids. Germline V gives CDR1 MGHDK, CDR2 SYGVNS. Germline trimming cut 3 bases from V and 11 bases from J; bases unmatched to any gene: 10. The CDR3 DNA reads TGTGCCAGCAGTGAGCTCGGGACAGGGCGTGGGGCTTTCTTT. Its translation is CASSELGTGRGAFF. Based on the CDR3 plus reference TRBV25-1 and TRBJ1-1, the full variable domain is EADIYQTPRYLVIGTGKKITLECSQTMGHDKMYWYQQDPGMELHLIHYSYGVNSTEKGDLSSESTVSRIRTEHFPLTLESARPSHTSQYLCASSELGTGRGAFFGQGTRLTVV.

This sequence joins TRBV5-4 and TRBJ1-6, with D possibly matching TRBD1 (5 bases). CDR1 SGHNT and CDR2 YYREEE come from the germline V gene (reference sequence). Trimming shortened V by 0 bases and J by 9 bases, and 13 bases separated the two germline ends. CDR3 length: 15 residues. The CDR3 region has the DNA TGTGCCAGCAGCTTGGCGGCAGGGAGGTGTTCACCCCTCCACTTT. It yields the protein CASSLAAGRCSPLHF.

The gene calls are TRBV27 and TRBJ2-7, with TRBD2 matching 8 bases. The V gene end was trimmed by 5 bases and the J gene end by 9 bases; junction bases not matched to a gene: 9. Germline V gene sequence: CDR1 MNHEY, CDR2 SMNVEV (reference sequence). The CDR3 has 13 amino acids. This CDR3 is CASSPSGRGGQYF. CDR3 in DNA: TGTGCCAGCAGTCCCAGCGGCCGGGGGGGGCAGTACTTC.

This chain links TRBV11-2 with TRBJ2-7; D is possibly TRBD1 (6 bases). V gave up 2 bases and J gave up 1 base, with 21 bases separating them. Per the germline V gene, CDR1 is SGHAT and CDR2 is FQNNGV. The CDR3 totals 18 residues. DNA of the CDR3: TGTGCCAGCAGCTTAAAAGGCAGGGGCCTCCGTCTATCCTACGAGCAGTACTTC. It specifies CASSLKGRGLRLSYEQYF.

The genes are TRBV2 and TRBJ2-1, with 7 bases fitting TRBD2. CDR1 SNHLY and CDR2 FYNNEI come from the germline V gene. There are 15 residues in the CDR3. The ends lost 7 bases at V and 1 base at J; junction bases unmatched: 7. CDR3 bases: TGTGCCAGCATGGGAGCGGGGTGGTCCTACAATGAGCAGTTCTTC. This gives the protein CASMGAGWSYNEQFF.

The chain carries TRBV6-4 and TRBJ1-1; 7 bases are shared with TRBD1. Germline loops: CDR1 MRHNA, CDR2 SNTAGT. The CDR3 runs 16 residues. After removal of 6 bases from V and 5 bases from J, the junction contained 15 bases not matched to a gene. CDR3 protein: CASSHTSPMGQTEAFF. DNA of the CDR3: TGTGCCAGCAGCCACACTTCGCCTATGGGACAGACTGAAGCTTTCTTT.

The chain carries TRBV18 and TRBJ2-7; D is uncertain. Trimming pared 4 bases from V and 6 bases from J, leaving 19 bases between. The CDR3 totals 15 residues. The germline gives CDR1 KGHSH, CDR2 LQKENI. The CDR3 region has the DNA TGTGCCAGCTCACTAATTGCCCCGGTGATGAGCGAGCAGTACTTC. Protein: CASSLIAPVMSEQYF.

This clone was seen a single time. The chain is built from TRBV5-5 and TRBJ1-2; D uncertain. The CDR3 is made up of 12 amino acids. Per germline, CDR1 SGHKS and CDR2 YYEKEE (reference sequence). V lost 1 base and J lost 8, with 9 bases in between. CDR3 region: CASSLLGRGYTF. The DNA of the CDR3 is TGTGCCAGCAGCTTGTTGGGGAGAGGCTACACCTTC.

CDR3 sequence: CASSQKIGLAYSYNEQFF. The CDR3 nucleotides are TGTGCCAGCAGCCAAAAAATAGGACTAGCGTACTCCTACAATGAGCAGTTCTTC. This chain connects TRBV4-2 to TRBJ2-1; TRBD2 aligns across 9 bases. The germline gives CDR1 LGHNA, CDR2 YNFKEQ. This CDR3 spans 18 amino acids. V gave up 2 bases and J gave up 0 bases; unmatched junction bases: 8.

In DNA, the CDR3 is TGTGCCAGCAGCCCGATAGCGGGAGTCTACAATGAGCAGTTCTTC. It is translated as CASSPIAGVYNEQFF. The chain is built from TRBV5-6 and TRBJ2-1, with 9 bases fitting TRBD2. The J segment lost 3 bases and the V segment lost 4 bases, leaving 5 bases of the junction unmatched. This CDR3 is built from 15 residues. CDR1 and CDR2 (germline): SGHDT, YYEEEE.

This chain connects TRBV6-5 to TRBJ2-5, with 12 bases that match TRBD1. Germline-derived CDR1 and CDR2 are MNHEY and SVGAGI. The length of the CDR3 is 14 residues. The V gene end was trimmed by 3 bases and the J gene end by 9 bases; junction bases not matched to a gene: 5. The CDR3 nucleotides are TGTGCCAGCAGTTATTGGGACAGGGGGCCGGCCCAGTACTTC. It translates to CASSYWDRGPAQYF.

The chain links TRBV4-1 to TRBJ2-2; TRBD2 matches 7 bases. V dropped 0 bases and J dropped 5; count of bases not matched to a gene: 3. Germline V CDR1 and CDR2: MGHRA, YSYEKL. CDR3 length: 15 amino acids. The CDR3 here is CASSQDPAGTGELFF. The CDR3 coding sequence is TGCGCCAGCAGCCAAGATCCAGCGGGAACCGGGGAGCTGTTTTTT.

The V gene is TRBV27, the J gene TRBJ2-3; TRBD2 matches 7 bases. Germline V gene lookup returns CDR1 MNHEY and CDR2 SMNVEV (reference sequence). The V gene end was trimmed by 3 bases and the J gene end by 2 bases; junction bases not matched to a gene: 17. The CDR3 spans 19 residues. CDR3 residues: CASSFSAPATSDFTDTQYF. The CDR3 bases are TGTGCCAGCAGTTTTTCCGCCCCCGCCACTAGCGATTTCACAGATACGCAGTATTTT.

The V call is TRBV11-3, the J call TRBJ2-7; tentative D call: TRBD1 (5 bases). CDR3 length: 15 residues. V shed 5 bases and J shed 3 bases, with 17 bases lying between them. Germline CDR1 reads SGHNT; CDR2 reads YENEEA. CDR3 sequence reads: CASSLLRRGGYEQYF. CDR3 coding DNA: TGTGCCAGCAGCCTCCTACGTAGGGGTGGCTACGAGCAGTACTTC.